The TCR beta chain described here comes from a study of cytomegalovirus exposure and HLA in healthy donors. CDR1 MNHEY and CDR2 SMNVEV come from the germline V gene (reference sequence). The CDR3 is 16 residues long. The ends lost 5 bases at V and 4 bases at J; junction bases unmatched: 5. Comment on this clone: Its antigen is unidentified.

PCR was performed using 60 Vbeta and 13 Jbeta primers. Only in-frame clones appear in the TCRdb table, and some are missing; sequencing was by immunoSEQ multiplex PCR. The clone table shows 70,000 or so clones, with the ten largest holding about 4.9%. Findings and caveats of the study: Later work showed greater clonal expansion in HLA-associated TCR beta chains than in equally common others. Reportedly, a later analysis found an Asian-associated ancestry cluster had fewer N-insertions than the approximately 700-donor mean. Of the V segments, some could not be distinguished, including TRBV6-2 and TRBV6-3, and were excluded.

The source of this sequence is a man aged 35 to 55 in good health and CMV-seronegative. Sequences were obtained from PBMCs. The V and J genes are TRBV27 and TRBJ2-3; 14 positions match TRBD2. The CDR3 spells CASSPRLAGGPDTQYF. Here the CDR3 DNA reads TGTGCCAGCAGTCCCCGACTAGCGGGGGGGCCAGATACGCAGTATTTT.